The T cell receptor (beta chain) under discussion was sequenced for a study of pediatric ulcerative colitis. Study-level information: Seven patients showed pancolitis and two showed left-sided colitis.

General study points: Blood-rectal clonal overlap within each person was significantly higher in ulcerative colitis patients than controls.

Notes on this clone: Its specificity is unknown.

The survey-level immunoSEQ assay was used. Sequencing used immunoSEQ multiplex PCR; TCRdb keeps in-frame clones, though not all of them. This sample yields about 36,000 clones, of which less than 90% are seen a single time; roughly 25% belongs to the top ten. In germline, CDR1 is LNHDA, CDR2 SQIVND (reference sequence). The V and J ends lost 5 bases and 8 bases respectively, with 7 bases between them. This CDR3 spans 11 amino acids. The chain joins TRBV19 to TRBJ2-1, with D possibly being TRBD1 (5 bases). The sample comprised blood. This TCR was recovered from a girl aged 5 to 17 with moderate ulcerative colitis. The CDR3 protein is CASSDSDEQFF. The DNA for the CDR3 is TGTGCCAGTAGTGACAGCGATGAGCAGTTCTTC.